This TCR beta chain was documented in a study of Ad26.COV2.S vaccination and SARS-CoV-2 variants. There are 14 residues in the CDR3. Germline V CDR1 and CDR2: MNHEY, SVGAGI. Trimming at V came to 10 bases and at J to 6 bases, leaving 4 bases not matched to a gene. Sample treatment: some 19 received Ad26.COV2.S at low or high dose, single or two shots; about 5 received placebo; per-sample allocation not given. On day 63 after the first injection, vaccine and placebo recipients gave samples. Adults aged 18-55 years in Boston included the donor. Clones were sequenced by immunoSEQ multiplex PCR, and TCRdb holds only the in-frame ones, with some missing. The sample lists 350,000 to 500,000 clones, roughly 87% occurring once. In its sample, this clone was seen a few times.

The source was peripheral blood, collected in a trial of Ad26.COV2.S vaccine versus placebo. J is TRBJ2-1 and V is TRBV6-5; 15 positions agree with TRBD2. The source of this sequence is a person between 18 and 65 years old who received the Ad26.COV2.S COVID-19 vaccine or a placebo. CDR3 bases: TGTGCCACTGGGACTAGCGGGAGGCCCAATGAGCAGTTCTTC. It codes for CATGTSGRPNEQFF.